A selection of T cell receptor beta chains follows, all from one sample in a study of shared clonotypes between healthy human individuals. Repertoires were generated with immunoSEQ multiplex PCR, while TCRdb's copy carries only in-frame clones and drops some. The sample shows under 1,100,000 clones, about 76% of them seen only once. What was sequenced was memory CD4+ T cells sorted from blood. Receptors were obtained from a man between 18 and 29 years old in good health. Both conserved end residues are part of each CDR3. The order of the fields is D gene, J gene, clone size, V gene, CDR3 protein, CDR3 DNA. D genes are given only for firm matches. Expanded clones are given a class, and other clones once, few, many or no size at all.

>TRBD1|TRBJ1-6|.|TRBV7-6
CASSLAPSGQGVPLHF
TGTGCCAGCAGCTTAGCCCCATCCGGACAGGGGGTCCCCCTCCACTTT
>.|TRBJ1-4|.|TRBV19
CASSRLLTNEKLFF
TGTGCCAGTAGTCGGCTGCTAACTAATGAAAAACTGTTTTTT
>.|TRBJ1-5|once|TRBV2
CASNRGANQPQHF
TGTGCCAGCAACAGAGGGGCAAATCAGCCCCAGCATTTT
>.|TRBJ2-5|few|TRBV15
CATSTPKRGAKEEGTQYF
TGTGCCACCAGCACCCCAAAAAGGGGCGCGAAGGAAGAGGGGACCCAGTACTTC
>TRBD2|TRBJ2-5|.|TRBV7-2
CASTPGTSFSTQYF
TGTGCCAGCACCCCTGGGACTAGCTTTTCGACCCAGTACTTC
>.|TRBJ2-7|.|TRBV20-1
CSAGVEYEQYF
TGCAGTGCTGGGGTAGAATACGAGCAGTACTTC
>.|TRBJ2-4|.|TRBV5-1
CASSQGTMAKNIQYF
TGCGCCAGCAGCCAAGGGACGATGGCCAAAAACATTCAGTACTTC
>.|TRBJ1-5|.|TRBV30
CAWSPGPGMGNQPQHF
TGTGCCTGGAGTCCGGGACCGGGGATGGGCAATCAGCCCCAGCATTTT
>.|TRBJ2-1|.|TRBV5-1
CASSTGGGGSYNEQFF
TGCGCCAGCAGCACCGGGGGAGGCGGGTCCTACAATGAGCAGTTCTTC
>TRBD1|TRBJ2-5|.|TRBV5-1
CASSWPGSSTGGAGEETQYF
TGCGCCAGCAGCTGGCCGGGCTCTTCGACAGGGGGCGCTGGGGAAGAGACCCAGTACTTC
>.|TRBJ2-5|.|TRBV5-1
CASSPSQIKETQYF
TGCGCCAGCAGCCCCAGCCAGATAAAAGAGACCCAGTACTTC
>.|TRBJ1-2|.|TRBV6-6
CASSYSVQNYGYTF
TGTGCCAGCAGTTACTCGGTACAGAACTATGGCTACACCTTC
>.|TRBJ2-1|.|TRBV18
CASSPISGEQFF
TGTGCCAGCTCACCAATTTCGGGTGAGCAGTTCTTC
>.|TRBJ2-7|.|TRBV4-1
CASSRGYEQYF
TGCGCCAGCAGCCGCGGATACGAGCAGTACTTC
>.|TRBJ1-2|.|TRBV5-6
CASTFRGGGYTF
TGTGCCAGCACCTTCAGGGGCGGAGGCTACACCTTC
>.|TRBJ2-6|.|TRBV18
CASSPLGSPAGANVLTF
TGTGCCAGCTCACCATTGGGGTCACCGGCTGGGGCCAACGTCCTGACTTTC
>.|TRBJ1-2|.|TRBV5-6
CASSFRQSYGYTF
TGTGCCAGCAGCTTTAGACAGAGCTATGGCTACACCTTC
>TRBD2|TRBJ2-7|few|TRBV27
CAIGGGSDRYEQYF
TGTGCCATCGGGGGGGGATCAGACAGGTACGAGCAGTACTTC
>.|TRBJ2-2|once|TRBV6-1
CASSDEQKGSGELFF
TGTGCCAGCAGTGATGAGCAGAAGGGCAGCGGGGAGCTGTTTTTT
>TRBD1|TRBJ1-1|.|TRBV5-4
CASSWEPGQGGQF
TGTGCCAGCAGCTGGGAACCGGGACAGGGCGGCCAATTT
>.|TRBJ1-2|many|TRBV7-3
CASSLSAGLPGYTF
TGTGCCAGCAGCTTAAGTGCGGGGCTGCCTGGCTACACCTTC
>.|TRBJ1-4|.|TRBV7-8
CASSLASQGEKLFF
TGTGCCAGCAGCTTAGCATCACAAGGTGAAAAACTGTTTTTT
>.|TRBJ2-2|.|TRBV29-1
CSARSGELFF
TGCAGCGCCAGATCCGGGGAGCTGTTTTTT
>TRBD1|TRBJ1-4|.|TRBV5-8
CASSLGQGLNEKLFF
TGTGCCAGCAGCTTGGGACAGGGGCTTAATGAAAAACTGTTTTTT
>TRBD2|TRBJ2-4|.|TRBV6-1
CASRAKGGSNIQYF
TGTGCCAGCAGAGCCAAGGGAGGGAGCAACATTCAGTACTTC
>.|TRBJ2-2|.|TRBV2
CASNPGGWRKNTGELFF
TGTGCCAGCAACCCCGGGGGATGGAGGAAGAACACCGGGGAGCTGTTTTTT
>TRBD1|TRBJ2-1|.|TRBV5-7
CASRRDSRDRHNEQFF
TGTGCCAGCAGACGGGACAGTCGGGATAGGCACAATGAGCAGTTCTTC
>TRBD1|TRBJ1-2|.|TRBV10-3
CAISESSGTGSGYTF
TGTGCCATCAGTGAGTCATCCGGGACAGGGTCTGGCTACACCTTC
>TRBD1|TRBJ2-6|.|TRBV15
CATSRGGTGGAGANVLTF
TGTGCCACCAGCAGAGGCGGGACAGGGGGCGCCGGGGCCAACGTCCTGACTTTC
>.|TRBJ2-5|few|TRBV2
CASSVRAGRETQYF
TGTGCCAGCAGTGTACGGGCCGGTAGGGAGACCCAGTACTTC
>TRBD2|TRBJ2-1|.|TRBV4-2
CASSQGNGGAGEQFF
TGTGCCAGCAGCCAAGGGAACGGGGGGGCAGGTGAGCAGTTCTTC
>.|TRBJ2-5|.|TRBV7-9
CASRRGEETQYF
TGTGCCAGCAGGAGGGGGGAAGAGACCCAGTACTTC
>.|TRBJ1-6|many|TRBV28
CASSSHAGGNSPLHF
TGTGCCAGCAGTTCCCACGCTGGTGGAAATTCACCCCTCCACTTT
>.|TRBJ2-7|.|TRBV6-6
CAREVWEQYF
TGTGCCAGGGAGGTTTGGGAGCAGTACTTC
>TRBD1|TRBJ1-1|.|TRBV2
CAGGGRVTEAFF
TGTGCCGGAGGGGGCAGGGTGACTGAAGCTTTCTTT
>TRBD2|TRBJ2-1|.|TRBV7-2
CASSLDGTSLNEQFF
TGTGCCAGCAGCTTAGACGGGACTAGTTTAAATGAGCAGTTCTTC
>.|TRBJ2-6|.|TRBV7-2
CASSSTGVSAGANVLTF
TGTGCCAGCAGCTCCACCGGGGTTTCGGCTGGGGCCAACGTCCTGACTTTC
>TRBD2|TRBJ2-1|.|TRBV9
CASSPRGGEQFF
TGTGCCAGCAGCCCCCGGGGGGGGGAGCAGTTCTTC
>.|TRBJ2-1|few|TRBV9
CASSVGLGAYNEQFF
TGTGCCAGCAGCGTAGGACTGGGGGCCTACAATGAGCAGTTCTTC
>.|TRBJ2-7|many|TRBV28
CASSSAYEQYF
TGTGCCAGCAGTTCCGCCTACGAGCAGTACTTC
>.|TRBJ1-5|.|TRBV6-1
CASILTGGNQPQHF
TGTGCCAGCATTCTAACGGGTGGAAATCAGCCCCAGCATTTT
>TRBD1|TRBJ1-2|.|TRBV7-9
CASSIPDRADGYTF
TGTGCCAGCAGCATCCCAGACAGGGCGGATGGCTACACCTTC
>.|TRBJ2-5|few|TRBV28
CASSGVWETQYF
TGTGCCAGCAGTGGGGTATGGGAGACCCAGTACTTC
>TRBD2|TRBJ2-1|.|TRBV6-6
CASSPPGLDEQFF
TGTGCCAGCAGTCCCCCGGGACTAGATGAGCAGTTCTTC
>.|TRBJ2-6|.|TRBV5-1
CASTPSVGTFLLSGANVLTF
TGCGCCAGCACCCCCTCCGTCGGGACATTTTTACTCTCTGGGGCCAACGTCCTGACTTTC
>.|TRBJ2-7|.|TRBV5-4
CASSHSGRGGYEQYF
TGTGCCAGCAGCCACTCCGGTAGGGGGGGCTACGAGCAGTACTTC
>.|TRBJ2-2|.|TRBV5-4
CASSPGQPKNTGELFF
TGTGCCAGCAGCCCAGGACAGCCTAAGAACACCGGGGAGCTGTTTTTT
>.|TRBJ2-7|.|TRBV5-6
CASSLGTATATGEQYF
TGTGCCAGCAGCTTGGGGACTGCGACGGCTACGGGCGAGCAGTACTTC
>.|TRBJ1-2|.|TRBV5-1
CASREGLSGGYTF
TGCGCCAGCAGGGAGGGCCTATCTGGGGGCTACACCTTC
>.|TRBJ1-1|.|TRBV6-6
CATQPPAGMNTEAFF
TGTGCCACCCAGCCCCCGGCAGGCATGAACACTGAAGCTTTCTTT
>TRBD1|TRBJ2-7|.|TRBV10-3
CATMGQSNEQYF
TGTGCCACAATGGGACAGTCCAACGAGCAGTACTTC
>TRBD1|TRBJ2-7|.|TRBV5-1
CASSWTGDTYEQYF
TGCGCCAGCAGCTGGACAGGGGACACCTACGAGCAGTACTTC
>.|TRBJ2-5|.|TRBV6-5
CASSYSESRAKETQYF
TGTGCCAGCAGTTACTCGGAGTCTAGGGCAAAAGAGACCCAGTACTTC
>TRBD1|TRBJ2-7|.|TRBV6-1
CASRTGTGPSYEQYF
TGTGCCAGCAGAACCGGGACAGGGCCCTCCTACGAGCAGTACTTC
>.|TRBJ1-5|.|TRBV19
CASSIGRVTSNQPQHF
TGTGCCAGTAGTATAGGGCGGGTAACCAGCAATCAGCCCCAGCATTTT